The clone carrying this T cell receptor (beta chain) was detected once. Its antigen is currently unknown. These data are taken from a study of cytomegalovirus exposure and HLA in healthy donors. Study-wide findings and caveats: A highly shared variant cluster was judged a likely technical artifact.

The CDR3 spans 17 residues. V gave up 0 bases and J gave up 1 base; unmatched junction bases: 6. CDR1 is LGHNA and CDR2 is YSLEER in the germline V gene. The PCR used 60 Vbeta and 13 Jbeta primers. This table comes from immunoSEQ multiplex PCR, and its TCRdb copy is limited to in-frame clones, with some not included. There are about 140,000 clones in the sample; 82% occur only once, and around a tenth lies in the top ten. Sequencing was carried out using PBMCs. The TCR originated in a woman aged 55-69 years in good health and CMV-seropositive. The genes are TRBV4-3 and TRBJ2-3; 8 bases fit TRBD1. CDR3 in amino acids: CASSQDGQGWGTDTQYF. Written as DNA, the CDR3 is TGCGCCAGCAGCCAAGACGGACAGGGTTGGGGCACAGATACGCAGTATTTT.